One sample yielded the 4 T cell receptor beta chains listed below, sequenced in a study of response to subunit inactivated influenza vaccine. MiXCR, applied by TCRdb to the RT-PCR reads, yields one record per CDR3 protein. This sample yields some 850,000 distinct CDR3 sequences, of which less than 20% are seen a single time; roughly a tenth belongs to the top ten. The specimen comprised PBMCs from blood, sampled about 5 days after vaccination. Source of these receptors: a man aged 45-65 years who received an inactivated influenza vaccine.

The chain has TRBV11-2 and TRBJ2-3; TRBD1 matches 10 bases. The ends lost 3 bases at V and 8 bases at J; junction bases unmatched: 5. There are 14 residues in the CDR3. Germline values: CDR1 SGHAT, CDR2 FQNNGV. The CDR3 DNA reads as TGTGCCAGCAGCTTGGGGACAGGGGAGGGTACGCAGTATTTT. Amino acid sequence: CASSLGTGEGTQYF.

The chain couples TRBV5-1 to TRBJ1-2; 9 nucleotides align to TRBD1. This CDR3 is 14 amino acids long. Looked up from germline, CDR1 is SGHRS and CDR2 is YFSETQ. V lost 4 bases to trimming and J lost 6 bases; unmatched junction nucleotides: 7. The CDR3 DNA sequence: TGCGCCAGCAGCGCCCCCGGGACAGGGAATGGCTACACCTTC. Amino acids: CASSAPGTGNGYTF.

This clonotype was seen a handful of times. The chain recombines TRBV5-1 with TRBJ2-7; 10 bases are a match to TRBD1. With V trimmed by 0 bases and J by 3 bases, 3 bases remained unmatched. CDR1 is SGHRS, CDR2 YFSETQ, per germline. This CDR3 is built from 15 residues. The CDR3 bases are TGCGCCAGCAGCTTGGGGGACAGGGGAGTCTACGAGCAGTACTTC. Amino acids: CASSLGDRGVYEQYF.

This clonotype showed up just a few times. The chain employs TRBV11-2 and TRBJ2-5; the D is unclear. The germline CDR1 and CDR2 sequences are SGHAT and FQNNGV. The CDR3 has 13 amino acids. The V gene lost 3 bases and the J gene lost 5 bases, with 10 bases spanning the gap. Here the CDR3 reads CASSFRTTETQYF. CDR3 nucleotide sequence: TGTGCCAGCAGCTTTAGGACGACGGAGACCCAGTACTTC.